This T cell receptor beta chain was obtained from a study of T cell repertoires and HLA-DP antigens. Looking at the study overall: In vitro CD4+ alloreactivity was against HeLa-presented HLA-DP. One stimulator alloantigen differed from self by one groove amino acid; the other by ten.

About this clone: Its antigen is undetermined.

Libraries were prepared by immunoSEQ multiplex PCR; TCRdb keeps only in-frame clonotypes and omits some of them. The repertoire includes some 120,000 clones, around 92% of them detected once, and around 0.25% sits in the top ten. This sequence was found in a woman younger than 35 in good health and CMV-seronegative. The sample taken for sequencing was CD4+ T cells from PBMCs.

Written as DNA, the CDR3 is TGTGCCAGCAGGTCGGGACCCTACTCCTACGAGCAGTACGTC. This codes for CASRSGPYSYEQYV. This sequence joins TRBV7-3 and TRBJ2-7; D is perhaps TRBD1 or TRBD2 (5 bases each). Between the trimmed V and J ends, which lost 6 bases and 0 bases, there was a span of 12 bases. CDR1 SGHTA and CDR2 FQGTGA come from the germline V gene. The CDR3 covers 14 residues.